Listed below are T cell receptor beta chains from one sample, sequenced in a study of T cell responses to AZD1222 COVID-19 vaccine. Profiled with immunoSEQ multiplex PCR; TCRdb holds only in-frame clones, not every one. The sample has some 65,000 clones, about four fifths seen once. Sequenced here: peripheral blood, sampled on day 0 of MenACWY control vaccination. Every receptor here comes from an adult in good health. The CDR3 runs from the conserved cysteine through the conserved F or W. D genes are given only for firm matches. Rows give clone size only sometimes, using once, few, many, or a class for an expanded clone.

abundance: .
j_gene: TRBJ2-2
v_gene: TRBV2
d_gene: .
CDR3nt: TGTGCCACCAAGCCCGCAGGGGTGAACACCGGGGAGCTGTTTTTT
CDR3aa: CATKPAGVNTGELFF

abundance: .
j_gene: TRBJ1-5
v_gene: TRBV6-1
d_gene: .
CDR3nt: TGTGCCAGCAGTGAAGCGGGGGGCGATCAGCCCCAGCATTTT
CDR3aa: CASSEAGGDQPQHF

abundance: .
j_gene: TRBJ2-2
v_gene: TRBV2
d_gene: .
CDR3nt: TGTGCCAGCAGTCGGACGAACACCGGGGAGCTGTTTTTT
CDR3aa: CASSRTNTGELFF

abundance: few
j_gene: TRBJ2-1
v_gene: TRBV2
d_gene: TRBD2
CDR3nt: TGTGCCAGCAGTTATTCTCCCACTAGCGGTGTCTACAATGAGCAGTTCTTC
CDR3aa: CASSYSPTSGVYNEQFF

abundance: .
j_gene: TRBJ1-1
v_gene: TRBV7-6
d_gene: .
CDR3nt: TGTGCCAGCAGCTTAGACGTGAACACTGAAGCTTTCTTT
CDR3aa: CASSLDVNTEAFF

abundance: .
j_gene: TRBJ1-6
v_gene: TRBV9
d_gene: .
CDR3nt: TGTGCCAGCAGCGTAGAGCAGGAGCGTTCACCCCTCCACTTT
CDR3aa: CASSVEQERSPLHF

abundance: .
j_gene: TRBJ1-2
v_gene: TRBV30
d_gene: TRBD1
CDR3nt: TGTGCCTGGAGTGTTACAATAGGACAGGGGGCACCGACTGCAAGCTACACCTTC
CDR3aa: CAWSVTIGQGAPTASYTF

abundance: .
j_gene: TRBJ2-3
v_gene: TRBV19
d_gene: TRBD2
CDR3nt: TGTGCCAGTACCTCACTGGGACTAGCGGGAGATACGCAGTATTTT
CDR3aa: CASTSLGLAGDTQYF

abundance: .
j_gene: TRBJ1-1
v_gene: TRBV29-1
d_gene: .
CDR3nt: TGCAGCGCCCGCGGGGACACTGAAGCTTTCTTT
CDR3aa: CSARGDTEAFF

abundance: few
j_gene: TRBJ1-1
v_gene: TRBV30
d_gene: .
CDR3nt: TGTGCCTGGAGTGTGATGGTAAACACTGAAGCTTTCTTT
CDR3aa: CAWSVMVNTEAFF

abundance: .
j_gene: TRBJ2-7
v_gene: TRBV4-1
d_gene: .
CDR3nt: TGCGCCAGCAGCCAAAACGGACGGGGCGAGCAGTACTTC
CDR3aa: CASSQNGRGEQYF

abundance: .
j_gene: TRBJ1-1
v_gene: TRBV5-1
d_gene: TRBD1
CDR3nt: TGCGCCAGCAGCTGGGGACAGGGGGAGATGCCTTTCTTT
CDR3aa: CASSWGQGEMPFF

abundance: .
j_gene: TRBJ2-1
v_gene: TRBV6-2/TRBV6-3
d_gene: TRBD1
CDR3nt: TGTGCCAGCAGTTTTAACAGGGGGCTGGTAAATGAGCAGTTCTTC
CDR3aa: CASSFNRGLVNEQFF

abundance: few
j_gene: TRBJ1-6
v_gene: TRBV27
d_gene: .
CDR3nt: TGTGCCAGCAGTTTGAGTGGCTCCTATAATTCACCCCTCCACTTT
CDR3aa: CASSLSGSYNSPLHF

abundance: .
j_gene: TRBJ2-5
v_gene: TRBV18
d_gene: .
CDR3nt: TGTGCCAGCTCTGGGGGCCTTTTGGAGACCCAGTACTTC
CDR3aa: CASSGGLLETQYF

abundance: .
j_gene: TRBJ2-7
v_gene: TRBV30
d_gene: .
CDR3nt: TGTGCCTGGAGTACCGGCCACTCCTACGAGCAGTACTTC
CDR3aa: CAWSTGHSYEQYF

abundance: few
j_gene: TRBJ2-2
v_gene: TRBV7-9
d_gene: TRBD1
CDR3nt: TGTGCCAGCAGCTCAACTTCACAGGGGGCGGGGACCGGGGAGCTGTTTTTT
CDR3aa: CASSSTSQGAGTGELFF

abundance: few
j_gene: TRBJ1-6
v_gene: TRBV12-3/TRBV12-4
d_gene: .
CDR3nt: TGTGCCAGCAGCGCCCAGGAGAATTCACCCCTCCACTTT
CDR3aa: CASSAQENSPLHF